The present entry profiles one TCR beta chain with its context. These data belong to a study of CD8+ T cells in alopecia areata. RNA was isolated and reverse transcribed to cDNA, the sequencing template. Sequencing was performed with immunoSEQ multiplex PCR; in TCRdb, only in-frame clones are kept and a portion is missing. The sample consists of 250,000 to 350,000 clones, around three fifths of them appearing once. The treatment is: oral pan-JAK inhibitor, 5-10 mg twice daily. The sample consisted of CD4+ T cells sorted from blood, taken around week 54, from a patient treated with tofacitinib. This sequence was found in a human donor with alopecia areata.

The DNA of the CDR3 is TGCGCCAGCAGCCTCCGGGCGGGGGCCTATGGCTACACCTTC. It is translated as CASSLRAGAYGYTF. The rearrangement joins TRBV4-1 to TRBJ1-2, with D possibly being TRBD1 (6 bases). CDR3 size: 14 residues. V lost 4 bases and J 4 bases, leaving 13 bases between the germline ends. Per the germline V gene, CDR1 is MGHRA and CDR2 is YSYEKL.